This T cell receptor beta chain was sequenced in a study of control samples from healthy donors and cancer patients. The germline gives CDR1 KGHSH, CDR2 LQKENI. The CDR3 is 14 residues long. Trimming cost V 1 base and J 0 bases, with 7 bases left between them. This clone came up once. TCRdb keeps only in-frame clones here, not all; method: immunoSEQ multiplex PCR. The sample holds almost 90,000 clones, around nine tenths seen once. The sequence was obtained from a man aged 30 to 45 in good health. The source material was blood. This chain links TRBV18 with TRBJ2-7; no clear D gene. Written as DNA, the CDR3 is TGTGCCAGCTCACCACAGGAGAGCTCCTACGAGCAGTACTTC. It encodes CASSPQESSYEQYF.